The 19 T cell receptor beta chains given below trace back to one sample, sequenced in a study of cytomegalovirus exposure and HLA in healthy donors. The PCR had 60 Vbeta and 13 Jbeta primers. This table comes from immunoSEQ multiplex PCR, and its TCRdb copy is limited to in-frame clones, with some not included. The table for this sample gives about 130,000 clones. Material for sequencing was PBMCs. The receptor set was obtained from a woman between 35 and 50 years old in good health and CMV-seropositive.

CDR3 DNA: TGTGCCAGCAGCGTAGGGGACAGTCCCAATGAAAAACTGTTTTTT. Protein sequence: CASSVGDSPNEKLFF. The V and J genes are TRBV9 and TRBJ1-4, with 7 bases identical to TRBD1. After removal of 0 bases from V and 5 bases from J, the junction contained 4 bases not matched to a gene. Germline lookup yields CDR1 SGDLS and CDR2 YYNGEE. The CDR3 is 15 residues long.

The CDR3 coding sequence is TGTGCCAGCAGCTTAGAAGGGGCCGTTAGCACAGATACGCAGTATTTT. It encodes CASSLEGAVSTDTQYF. The chain joins TRBV7-2 to TRBJ2-3; TRBD1 might be the D (5 bases). Germline-derived CDR1 and CDR2 are SGHTA and FQGNSA. This CDR3 has 16 amino acids. V gave up 1 base and J gave up 0 bases, with 11 bases separating them.

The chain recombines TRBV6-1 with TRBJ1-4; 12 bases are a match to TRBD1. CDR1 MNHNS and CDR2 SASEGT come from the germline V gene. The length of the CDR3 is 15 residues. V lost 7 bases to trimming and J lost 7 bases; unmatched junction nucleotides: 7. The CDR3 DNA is TGTGCCAGCACGGGACAGGGGGCGCCTAGTGAAAAACTGTTTTTT. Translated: CASTGQGAPSEKLFF.

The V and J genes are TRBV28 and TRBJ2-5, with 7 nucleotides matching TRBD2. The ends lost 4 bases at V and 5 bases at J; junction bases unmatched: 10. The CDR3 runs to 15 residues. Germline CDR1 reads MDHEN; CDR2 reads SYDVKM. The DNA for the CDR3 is TGTGCCAGCAGTTGGGCTAGCGGCAACGGGGAGACCCAGTACTTC. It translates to CASSWASGNGETQYF.

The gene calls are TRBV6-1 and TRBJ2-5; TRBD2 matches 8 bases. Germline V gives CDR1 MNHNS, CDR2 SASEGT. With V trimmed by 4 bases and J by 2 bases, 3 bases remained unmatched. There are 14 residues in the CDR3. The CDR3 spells CASSASGPQETQYF. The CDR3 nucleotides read TGTGCCAGCAGTGCTAGCGGGCCTCAAGAGACCCAGTACTTC.

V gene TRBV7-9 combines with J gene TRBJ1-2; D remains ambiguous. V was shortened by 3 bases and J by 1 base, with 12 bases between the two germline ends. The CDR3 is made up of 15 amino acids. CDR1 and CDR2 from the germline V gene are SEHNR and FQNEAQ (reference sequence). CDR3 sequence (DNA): TGTGCCAGCAGCTTCGAAACAGAGCTTAACTATGGCTACACCTTC. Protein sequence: CASSFETELNYGYTF. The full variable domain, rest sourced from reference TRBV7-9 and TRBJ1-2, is DTGVSQNPRHKITKRGQNVTFRCDPISEHNRLYWYRQTLGQGPEFLTYFQNEAQLEKSRLLSDRFSAERPKGSFSTLEIQRTEQGDSAMYLCASSFETELNYGYTFGSGTRLTVV.

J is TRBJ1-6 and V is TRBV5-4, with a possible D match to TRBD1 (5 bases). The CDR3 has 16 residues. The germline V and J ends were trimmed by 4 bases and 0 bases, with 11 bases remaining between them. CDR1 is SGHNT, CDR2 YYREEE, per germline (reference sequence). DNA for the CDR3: TGTGCCAGCAGCCGGGGAGGGGTCTCCTATAATTCACCCCTCCACTTT. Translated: CASSRGGVSYNSPLHF.

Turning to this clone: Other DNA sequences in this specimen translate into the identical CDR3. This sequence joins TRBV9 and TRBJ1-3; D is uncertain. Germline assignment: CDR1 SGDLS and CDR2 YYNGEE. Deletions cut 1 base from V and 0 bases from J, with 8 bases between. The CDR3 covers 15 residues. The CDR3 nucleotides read TGTGCCAGCAGCGTATCGCTGAGCTCTGGAAACACCATATATTTT. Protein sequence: CASSVSLSSGNTIYF.

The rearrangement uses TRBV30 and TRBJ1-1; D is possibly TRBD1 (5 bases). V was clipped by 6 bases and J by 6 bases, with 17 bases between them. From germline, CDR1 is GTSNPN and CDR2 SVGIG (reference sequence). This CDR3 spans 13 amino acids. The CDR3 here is CACSYGGYPEAFF. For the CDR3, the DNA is TGTGCCTGCTCATACGGGGGGTACCCTGAAGCTTTCTTT.

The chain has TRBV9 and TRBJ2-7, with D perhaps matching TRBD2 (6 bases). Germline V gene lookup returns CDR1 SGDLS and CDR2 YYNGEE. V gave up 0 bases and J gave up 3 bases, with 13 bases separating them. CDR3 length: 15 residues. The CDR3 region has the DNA TGTGCCAGCAGCGTAGGAGATAGCGGACTCTACGAGCAGTACTTC. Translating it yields CASSVGDSGLYEQYF.

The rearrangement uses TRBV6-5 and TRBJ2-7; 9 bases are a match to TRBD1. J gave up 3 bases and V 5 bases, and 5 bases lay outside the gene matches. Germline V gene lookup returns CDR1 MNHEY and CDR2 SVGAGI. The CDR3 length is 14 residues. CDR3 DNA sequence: TGTGCCAGCAGTGTACCGGGACAGGGCTACGAGCAGTACTTC. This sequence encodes CASSVPGQGYEQYF.

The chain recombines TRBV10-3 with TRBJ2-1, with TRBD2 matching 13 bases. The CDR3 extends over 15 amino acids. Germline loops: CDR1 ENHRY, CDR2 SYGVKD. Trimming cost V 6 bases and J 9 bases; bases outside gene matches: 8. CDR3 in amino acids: CAISVLLAGGGEQFF. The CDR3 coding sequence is TGTGCCATCAGCGTCCTACTAGCGGGAGGGGGTGAGCAGTTCTTC.

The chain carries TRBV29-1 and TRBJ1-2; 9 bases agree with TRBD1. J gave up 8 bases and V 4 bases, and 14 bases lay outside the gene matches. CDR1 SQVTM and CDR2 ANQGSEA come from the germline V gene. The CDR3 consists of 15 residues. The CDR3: CSVVGDRAPKSGYTF. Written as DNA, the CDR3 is TGCAGCGTTGTTGGGGACAGGGCCCCCAAGTCCGGCTACACCTTC.

This CDR3 reads CASSVGQGPTLVFF. The CDR3 DNA reads TGTGCCAGCAGCGTGGGACAGGGACCAACCCTAGTGTTTTTT. The genes are TRBV9 and TRBJ1-4, with TRBD1 matching over 9 bases. V gave up 2 bases and J gave up 15 bases; unmatched junction bases: 11. CDR3 length: 14 residues. Germline V gene data show CDR1 as SGDLS and CDR2 as YYNGEE.

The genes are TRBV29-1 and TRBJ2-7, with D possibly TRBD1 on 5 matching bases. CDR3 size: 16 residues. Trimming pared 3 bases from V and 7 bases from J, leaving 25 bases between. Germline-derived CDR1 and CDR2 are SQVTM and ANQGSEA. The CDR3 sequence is CSVEKRSFGAPTEQYF. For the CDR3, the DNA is TGCAGCGTTGAGAAGCGCTCATTTGGGGCTCCTACGGAGCAGTACTTC.

CDR3 DNA sequence: TGCAGCGTTGAAGCCGCAGGGTACACTGAAGCTTTCTTT. Protein: CSVEAAGYTEAFF. The V gene is TRBV29-1, the J gene TRBJ1-1; D may be TRBD1 (5 bases). The V gene lost 1 base and the J gene lost 3 bases, with 9 bases spanning the gap. The germline V gene encodes CDR1 SQVTM and CDR2 ANQGSEA. The CDR3 totals 13 residues.

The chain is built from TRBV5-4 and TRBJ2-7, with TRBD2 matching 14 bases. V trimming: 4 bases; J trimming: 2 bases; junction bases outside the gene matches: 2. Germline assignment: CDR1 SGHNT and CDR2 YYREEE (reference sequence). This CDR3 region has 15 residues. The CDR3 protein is CASSAGLAGAYEQYF. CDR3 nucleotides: TGTGCCAGCAGCGCGGGACTAGCGGGAGCCTACGAGCAGTACTTC.

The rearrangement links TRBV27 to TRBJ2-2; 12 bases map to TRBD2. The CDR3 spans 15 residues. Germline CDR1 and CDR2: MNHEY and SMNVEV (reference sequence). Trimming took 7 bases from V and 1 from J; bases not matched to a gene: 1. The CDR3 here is CASKLAGGNTGELFF. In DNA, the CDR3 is TGTGCCAGCAAACTAGCGGGAGGGAACACCGGGGAGCTGTTTTTT.

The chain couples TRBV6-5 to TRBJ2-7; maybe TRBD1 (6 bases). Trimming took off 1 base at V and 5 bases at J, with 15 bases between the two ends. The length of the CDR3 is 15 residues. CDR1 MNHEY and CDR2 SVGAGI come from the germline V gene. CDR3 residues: CASSYLGALGHEQYF. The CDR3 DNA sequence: TGTGCCAGCAGTTACTTGGGGGCGCTTGGCCACGAGCAGTACTTC.